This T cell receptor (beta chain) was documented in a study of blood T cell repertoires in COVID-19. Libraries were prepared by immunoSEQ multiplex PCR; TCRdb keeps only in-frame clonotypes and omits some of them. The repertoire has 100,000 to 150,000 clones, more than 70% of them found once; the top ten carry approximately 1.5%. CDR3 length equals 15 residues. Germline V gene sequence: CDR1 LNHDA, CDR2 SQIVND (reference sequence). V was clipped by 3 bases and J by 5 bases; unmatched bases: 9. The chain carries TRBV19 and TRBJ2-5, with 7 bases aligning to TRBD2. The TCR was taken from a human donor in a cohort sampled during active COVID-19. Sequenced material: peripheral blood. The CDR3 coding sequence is TGTGCCAGTAGTATGATGGGCCCCGGGAGGGAGACCCAGTACTTC. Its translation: CASSMMGPGRETQYF.